The 2 T cell receptor beta chains presented below share a single source sample, sequenced in a study of T cells in Graves' hyperthyroidism and ophthalmopathy (dated by TCRdb to between 2018 and 2021). Libraries were made using multiplex PCR. Sequencing used an Illumina HiSeq 2000. The TCR beta CDR3 regions were amplified from RNA transcripts. The first round of RT-PCR for the TCR CDR3 was performed with the HTBI primer set and the Qiagen OneStep RT-PCR kit. TCRdb itself trimmed the public reads at Q25 with fastp, ran MiXCR and retained productive beta chains. Records with the same CDR3 protein are collapsed into one entry carrying the most frequent genes and DNA. The sample has about 570,000 distinct CDR3 sequences on record, 46% of them singletons. Of the sample, 15% to 20% is held by the ten largest clones. Sequencing was performed on peripheral blood or thyroid tissue (not recorded which). These receptors were taken from an adult woman with Graves' disease, either hyperthyroidism or ophthalmopathy (not recorded which).

This sequence joins TRBV20-1 and TRBJ1-6; a possible D gene is TRBD1 (6 bases). This CDR3 is built from 14 residues. V lost 5 bases and J lost 9, with 17 bases in between. The germline CDR1 and CDR2 sequences are DFQATT and SNEGSKA (reference sequence). CDR3 sequence reads: CSAPRVRGASPLHF. CDR3 coding DNA: TGCAGTGCTCCCCGGGTTAGGGGGGCTTCACCCCTCCACTTT.

In this sample, this clonotype turned up a few times. This chain connects TRBV2 to TRBJ1-1, with a possible D match to TRBD1 (6 bases). This CDR3 contains 14 residues. Trimming cost V 6 bases and J 0 bases, with 11 bases left between them. Germline assignment: CDR1 SNHLY and CDR2 FYNNEI. The CDR3 sequence is CASRQGGLNTEAFF. CDR3 nucleotides: TGTGCCAGCAGACAGGGTGGGCTGAACACTGAAGCTTTCTTT.